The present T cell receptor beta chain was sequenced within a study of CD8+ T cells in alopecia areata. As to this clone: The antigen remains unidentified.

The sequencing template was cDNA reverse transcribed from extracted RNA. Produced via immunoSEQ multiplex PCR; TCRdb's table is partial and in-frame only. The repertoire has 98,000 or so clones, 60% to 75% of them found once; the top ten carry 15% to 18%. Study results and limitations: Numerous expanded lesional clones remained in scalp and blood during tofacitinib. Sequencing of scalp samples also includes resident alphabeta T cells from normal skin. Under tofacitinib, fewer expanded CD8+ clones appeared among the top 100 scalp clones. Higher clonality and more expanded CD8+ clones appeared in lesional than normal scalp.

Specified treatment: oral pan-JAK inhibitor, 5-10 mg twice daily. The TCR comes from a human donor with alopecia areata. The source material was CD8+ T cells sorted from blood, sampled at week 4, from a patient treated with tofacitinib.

CDR3 sequence reads: CASSSTAANADTQYF. CDR3 nucleotide sequence: TGCGCCAGCTCCTCAACGGCGGCCAACGCAGATACGCAGTATTTT. The rearrangement joins TRBV4-3 to TRBJ2-3; D not resolved. Germline loops: CDR1 LGHNA, CDR2 YSLEER. There are 15 residues in the CDR3. Trimming took 8 bases from V and 4 from J, leaving 19 bases between them.